This T cell receptor beta chain was sequenced during a study of shared clonotypes between healthy human individuals. The germline CDR1 and CDR2 sequences are SGHAT and FQNNGV. The CDR3 runs to 19 residues. With V trimmed by 2 bases and J by 4 bases, 11 bases remained unmatched. Each replicate PCR on the sorted subsets used roughly 200 ng DNA (roughly 27,000 T cell genomes). Per the authors' pipeline: Without quality scores, immunoSEQ junctional reads could not be filtered like full-length reads. Clones were sequenced by immunoSEQ multiplex PCR, and TCRdb holds only the in-frame ones, with some missing. Clone size and V and J calls were adopted from that table, with D and trimming inferred from the DNA. The sample carries around 600,000 clones, 95% to 98% recorded once. The study's findings and limits: Memory subsets generally showed lower estimated richness than naive subsets.

It was CD45RO-negative cells, positively selected for CCR7, that made up naive CD8 cells, with terminally differentiated effector memory CD45RA+ cells excluded. Healthy HIV-negative adults with no recent acute infections or vaccinations were recruited as donors. Remarks on this clone: Its specificity is not known.

The sequenced sample was naive CD8+ T cells sorted from blood. The TCR sequence derives from a man under 40 in good health. The chain links TRBV11-2 to TRBJ2-1; TRBD2 aligns across 13 bases. The CDR3: CASSLTTSGRAPSYNEQFF. CDR3 nucleotides: TGTGCCAGCAGCTTAACAACTAGCGGGAGGGCCCCCTCGTACAATGAGCAGTTCTTC. Based on the CDR3 plus reference TRBV11-2 and TRBJ2-1, the full variable domain is EAGVAQSPRYKIIEKRQSVAFWCNPISGHATLYWYQQILGQGPKLLIQFQNNGVVDDSQLPKDRFSAERLKGVDSTLKIQPAKLEDSAVYLCASSLTTSGRAPSYNEQFFGPGTRLTVL.